This TCR beta chain was captured in a study of neoadjuvant nivolumab and ipilimumab in lung cancer. Study outcomes and limitations: A small number of samples were TCR sequenced. From pretherapy to surgery, tumor richness and clonality rose with dual therapy. Compared with tumor-adjacent uninvolved lung, resected tumors showed greater richness and clonality. Only a single major-pathologic-response sample was available for clonality analysis.

Sequencing was performed with immunoSEQ multiplex PCR; in TCRdb, only in-frame clones are kept and a portion is missing. The sample has roughly 20,000 clones, 82% seen once; the top ten hold more than 20%. Germline V gene data show CDR1 as MGHDK and CDR2 as SYGVNS. This CDR3 has 13 residues. Trimming took off 2 bases at V and 9 bases at J, with 11 bases between the two ends. To note about this clone: No antigen is known for it.

The J gene is TRBJ2-4, the V gene TRBV25-1; D possibly corresponds to TRBD1 (6 bases). The specimen was peripheral blood, collected before neoadjuvant nivolumab, alone or with ipilimumab. The sequence was collected from an adult with non-small cell lung cancer. The CDR3 spells CASSEVRGSIQYF. CDR3 nucleotides: TGTGCCAGCAGTGAAGTCAGGGGTTCCATTCAGTACTTC.